Following are 21 T cell receptor beta chains from one sample sequenced in a study of blood T cell repertoires in COVID-19. Produced via immunoSEQ multiplex PCR; TCRdb's table is partial and in-frame only. The sample shows 310,000 or so clones, roughly 86% of them seen only once. The sample taken for sequencing was peripheral blood. The source is a woman aged 25 to 39 with COVID-19, enrolled during active disease.

This chain joins TRBV28 and TRBJ2-7, with a possible D match to TRBD1 (5 bases). The CDR3 has 14 residues. CDR1 and CDR2 (germline): MDHEN, SYDVKM. V gave up 10 bases and J gave up 0 bases, with 16 bases separating them. This CDR3 is CATCPLDSSYEQYF. Written as DNA, the CDR3 is TGTGCCACCTGCCCTTTAGACAGCTCCTACGAGCAGTACTTC.

The count of this clone is one. V usage is TRBV6-6 and J usage is TRBJ1-5; D unresolved. V was clipped by 5 bases and J by 4 bases, with 21 bases between them. The germline V gene has CDR1 MNHNY and CDR2 SVGAGI (reference sequence). CDR3 length: 17 residues. The CDR3 coding sequence is TGTGCCAGCAGTCCCACCTTCAGAGTCTTCGGGAATCAGCCCCAGCATTTT. This encodes CASSPTFRVFGNQPQHF.

The table lists this clone with a count of one. V gene TRBV2 combines with J gene TRBJ2-7; TRBD2 matches at 9 bases. V trimming: 4 bases; J trimming: 2 bases; junction bases outside the gene matches: 3. The germline CDR1 and CDR2 sequences are SNHLY and FYNNEI. This CDR3 has 14 residues. The CDR3 reads CASSVGGRAYEQYF. For the CDR3, the DNA is TGTGCCAGCAGTGTTGGCGGGAGGGCCTACGAGCAGTACTTC. Supplemented by reference TRBV2 and TRBJ2-7, the full variable domain reads EPEVTQTPSHQVTQMGQEVILRCVPISNHLYFYWYRQILGQKVEFLVSFYNNEISEKSEIFDDQFSVERPDGSNFTLKIRSTKLEDSAMYFCASSVGGRAYEQYFGPGTRLTVT.

The chain joins TRBV27 to TRBJ1-1, with D perhaps TRBD1 (6 bases). Per germline, CDR1 MNHEY and CDR2 SMNVEV (reference sequence). Trimming pared 0 bases from V and 8 bases from J, leaving 19 bases between. This CDR3 region has 16 residues. In nucleotides, the CDR3 is TGTGCCAGCAGTTTATCGAAAATCTTTCAGGGGAGAGAAGCTTTCTTT. It is translated as CASSLSKIFQGREAFF.

The chain combines TRBV7-9 with TRBJ1-4; D is ambiguous. The CDR3 length is 13 residues. CDR1 is SEHNR, CDR2 FQNEAQ, per germline (reference sequence). Trimming shortened V by 4 bases and J by 4 bases, and 7 bases separated the two germline ends. CDR3 loop: CASSSRDNEKLFF. The CDR3 DNA follows: TGTGCCAGCAGCTCGAGAGATAATGAAAAACTGTTTTTT.

CDR3 in amino acids: CASCRDRSHEQFF. The CDR3 DNA reads as TGTGCCAGTTGCCGGGACAGGAGTCATGAGCAGTTCTTC. The chain combines TRBV28 with TRBJ2-1; 8 bases map to TRBD1. Germline values: CDR1 MDHEN, CDR2 SYDVKM. The CDR3 sequence is 13 residues long. V was pared by 9 bases and J by 8 bases, with 9 bases of the junction left unmatched.

The chain has TRBV19 and TRBJ1-2; 8 bases map to TRBD1. Germline V gene data show CDR1 as LNHDA and CDR2 as SQIVND (reference sequence). V dropped 4 bases and J dropped 4; count of bases not matched to a gene: 11. This CDR3 is 16 amino acids long. The CDR3 DNA is TGTGCCAGTAGTACCCTAAACAGGGGGTTTGTCTATGGCTACACCTTC. Its translation: CASSTLNRGFVYGYTF. Complete variable domain (other parts from reference TRBV19 and TRBJ1-2): DGGITQSPKYLFRKEGQNVTLSCEQNLNHDAMYWYRQDPGQGLRLIYYSQIVNDFQKGDIAEGYSVSREKKESFPLTVTSAQKNPTAFYLCASSTLNRGFVYGYTFGSGTRLTVV.

In this sample, this clone turned up a few times. This chain uses TRBV7-9 with TRBJ2-1; TRBD1 is a possible D gene (7 bases). Deletions cut 7 bases from V and 4 bases from J, with 14 bases between. Per the germline V gene, CDR1 is SEHNR and CDR2 is FQNEAQ (reference sequence). This CDR3 is built from 14 residues. The DNA for the CDR3 is TGTGCCAGCACCAAGGGGGGACAGTACAATGAGCAGTTCTTC. This translates into CASTKGGQYNEQFF.

The chain links TRBV28 to TRBJ1-1; no clear D gene. This CDR3 has 14 amino acids. V was clipped by 2 bases and J by 6 bases, with 13 bases between them. Germline V lookup: CDR1 MDHEN, CDR2 SYDVKM. CDR3: CASSLGETLSEAFF. As DNA, the CDR3 is TGTGCCAGCAGTTTAGGAGAAACATTATCTGAAGCTTTCTTT.

V is TRBV6-2 or TRBV6-3 and J is TRBJ2-2; 14 nucleotides match TRBD2. This CDR3 comprises 17 residues. The germline V gene has CDR1 MNHEY and CDR2 SVGEGT. The J segment lost 5 bases and the V segment lost 4 bases, leaving 6 bases of the junction unmatched. DNA for the CDR3: TGTGCCAGCAGTTGGACTAGCGGGAGGTCGGTGACCGGGGAGCTGTTTTTT. Translating it yields CASSWTSGRSVTGELFF.

This chain connects TRBV5-5 to TRBJ2-7; D remains unclear. Germline loops: CDR1 SGHKS, CDR2 YYEKEE (reference sequence). The V and J ends lost 4 bases and 5 bases respectively, with 13 bases between them. The CDR3 runs 13 residues. CDR3 loop: CASSETEDNEQYF. DNA of the CDR3: TGTGCCAGCAGCGAAACCGAGGATAACGAGCAGTACTTC.

In this sample, this clone turned up once. The chain employs TRBV10-3 and TRBJ1-3, with 7 bases fitting TRBD1. CDR3 size: 17 residues. J lost 2 bases, V lost 6 bases, and 13 bases had no gene match. CDR1 ENHRY and CDR2 SYGVKD come from the germline V gene. The CDR3, as DNA: TGTGCCATCAGGAGAGAGGGGGCAGGTTATACTGGAAACACCATATATTTT. As protein: CAIRREGAGYTGNTIYF.

The rearrangement joins TRBV3-1 (or the pseudogene TRBV3-2) to TRBJ2-2, with 9 bases aligning to TRBD2. The CDR3 spans 17 residues. Germline V lookup: CDR1 LGHDT, CDR2 YNNKEL (reference sequence). V lost 0 bases and J lost 5; bases outside the gene matches: 7. The DNA for the CDR3 is TGTGCCAGCAGCCAAGATAGGGGACTAGCTGGAACCGGGGAGCTGTTTTTT. The encoded protein is CASSQDRGLAGTGELFF.

This rearrangement joins TRBV4-1 to TRBJ1-2, with D tentatively TRBD1 (5 bases). V was clipped by 4 bases and J by 0 bases, with 12 bases between them. The CDR3 runs 15 residues. Germline values: CDR1 MGHRA, CDR2 YSYEKL. In DNA form, the CDR3 reads TGCGCCAGCAGCCGGGAGGGGCCAGCTAACTATGGCTACACCTTC. Amino acids: CASSREGPANYGYTF.

In nucleotides, the CDR3 is TGTGCCATCAGTGACTTGGATACGCAGTATTTT. Translation gives CAISDLDTQYF. The chain carries TRBV10-3 and TRBJ2-3; no firm D call. The germline CDR1 and CDR2 sequences are ENHRY and SYGVKD. This CDR3 is 11 amino acids long. Trimming took off 3 bases at V and 6 bases at J, with 4 bases between the two ends.

V and J are TRBV7-2 and TRBJ1-5, with 10 bases fitting TRBD1. There are 17 residues in the CDR3. CDR1 is SGHTA and CDR2 is FQGNSA in the germline V gene. With 5 bases clipped from V and 3 bases from J, the junction kept 10 bases outside the gene matches. The DNA for the CDR3 is TGTGCCAGCAGCCTCGCGCCGGGACAGGGGATCAATCAGCCCCAGCATTTT. Amino acids: CASSLAPGQGINQPQHF.

This rearrangement joins TRBV5-1 to TRBJ2-7; D gene unclear. This CDR3 comprises 13 residues. Germline V gene data show CDR1 as SGHRS and CDR2 as YFSETQ. Between the trimmed V and J ends, which lost 0 bases and 4 bases, there was a span of 8 bases. The CDR3 region has the DNA TGCGCCAGCAGCTTGGCCCCGGGTTACGAGCAGTACTTC. As protein: CASSLAPGYEQYF. Using reference TRBV5-1 and TRBJ2-7 for the parts outside the CDR3, the full variable domain is KAGVTQTPRYLIKTRGQQVTLSCSPISGHRSVSWYQQTPGQGLQFLFEYFSETQRNKGNFPGRFSGRQFSNSRSEMNVSTLELGDSALYLCASSLAPGYEQYFGPGTRLTVT.

The chain joins TRBV19 to TRBJ2-7; TRBD2 matches 11 bases. The V and J ends lost 5 bases and 3 bases, in that order; junction bases with no gene match: 0. This CDR3 spans 13 amino acids. Germline values: CDR1 LNHDA, CDR2 SQIVND (reference sequence). The CDR3 loop is CASSGTSGYEQYF. The CDR3 coding sequence is TGTGCCAGTAGTGGGACTAGCGGCTACGAGCAGTACTTC.

This clone came up a few times. V usage is TRBV6-5 and J usage is TRBJ2-1, with D possibly matching TRBD2 (6 bases). Germline CDR1 reads MNHEY; CDR2 reads SVGAGI. V was clipped by 6 bases and J by 6 bases, with 12 bases between them. This CDR3 has 13 residues. Here the CDR3 DNA reads TGTGCCAGCAGGTTGACTAGGGTCAATGAGCAGTTCTTC. It codes for CASRLTRVNEQFF.

The rearrangement links TRBV6-5 to TRBJ2-7, with TRBD1 identical over 7 bases. The CDR3 totals 13 residues. Germline V CDR1 and CDR2: MNHEY, SVGAGI. J gave up 1 base and V 8 bases, and 5 bases lay outside the gene matches. CDR3 in amino acids: CASGTVSSYEQYF. The CDR3 DNA reads TGTGCCAGCGGGACAGTTAGTTCCTACGAGCAGTACTTC.

The CDR3 loop is CASSLNQAGGPNEQFF. DNA for the CDR3: TGTGCCAGCAGCCTTAATCAAGCGGGAGGGCCCAATGAGCAGTTCTTC. The chain joins TRBV7-9 to TRBJ2-1, with 10 bases fitting TRBD2. Germline loops: CDR1 SEHNR, CDR2 FQNEAQ (reference sequence). The CDR3 is made up of 16 amino acids. V trimming: 5 bases; J trimming: 6 bases; junction bases outside the gene matches: 10. The full variable domain, its missing parts supplied by reference TRBV7-9 and TRBJ2-1, is DTGVSQNPRHKITKRGQNVTFRCDPISEHNRLYWYRQTLGQGPEFLTYFQNEAQLEKSRLLSDRFSAERPKGSFSTLEIQRTEQGDSAMYLCASSLNQAGGPNEQFFGPGTRLTVL.